This is a list of T cell receptor beta chains from one sample in a study of blood T cell repertoires in COVID-19. TCRdb keeps only in-frame clones here, not all; method: immunoSEQ multiplex PCR. The data contain tens of thousands of clones, 87% of them singletons. The sequenced sample was peripheral blood. The receptors here all came from a human donor with acute or convalescent COVID-19. The donor label of this sample is uncertain. CDR3s include the opening cysteine and the closing phenylalanine or tryptophan. A D gene is named only where the DNA matches it firmly. Not every row has a clone size; where given, it reads once, few, many or a size class.

v_call	j_call	d_call	clone_size	cdr3_nt	cdr3_aa
TRBV3-1/TRBV3-2	TRBJ2-3	.	.	TGTGCCAGCAGCCAAGCGGGTCCAGCTAGCACAGATACGCAGTATTTT	CASSQAGPASTDTQYF
TRBV4-1	TRBJ1-5	.	.	TGCGCCAGCAGCCAAGACAGGGAGGCGAAGCCCCAGCATTTT	CASSQDREAKPQHF
TRBV28	TRBJ2-1	TRBD1	.	TGTGCCAGCACCGCCTTGACAGGGGGAAGGAACGAGCAGTTCTTC	CASTALTGGRNEQFF
TRBV3-1/TRBV3-2	TRBJ2-3	.	.	TGTGCCAGCAGCCCCTCTAGCTACGGGGATACGCAGTATTTT	CASSPSSYGDTQYF
TRBV7-2	TRBJ2-7	TRBD2	.	TGTGCCAGCAGCTCATCCGGGACTAGGAACTTC	CASSSSGTRNF
TRBV15	TRBJ2-3	TRBD2	once	TGTGCCACCAGCAGGACTAGCAGCACAGATACGCAGTATTTT	CATSRTSSTDTQYF
TRBV4-1	TRBJ1-2	.	.	TGCGCCAGCAGCCAAGATCTTACGAGGATTAACTATGGCTACACCTTC	CASSQDLTRINYGYTF
TRBV28	TRBJ1-2	.	.	TGTGCCAGCAGTTCAGGTCTACCCGGCTACACCTTC	CASSSGLPGYTF
TRBV10-2	TRBJ1-1	TRBD1	.	TGCGCCAGCAGTGAGCTCCGGACAGGGGGCAGGGACACTGAAGCTTTCTTT	CASSELRTGGRDTEAFF
TRBV7-6	TRBJ2-2	.	once	TGTGCCAGCAGCCTCGCAAGGCCGGGGAACACCGGGGAGCTGTTTTTT	CASSLARPGNTGELFF
TRBV28	TRBJ2-4	TRBD1	.	TGTGCCAGCAGTTTTAACGACAGGGGGAACATTCAGTACTTC	CASSFNDRGNIQYF
TRBV28	TRBJ1-3	.	few	TGTGCCAGCAGCTATCAAGACTTTGGAAACACCATATATTTT	CASSYQDFGNTIYF
TRBV4-2	TRBJ1-5	.	.	TGTGCCAGCAGCCAAGATCCTCCTCAGCCCCAGCATTTT	CASSQDPPQPQHF
TRBV10-1	TRBJ2-2	TRBD2	.	TGCGCCAGCAGCCCTAGCGGGAGGGCCGGGACCGGGGAGCTGTTTTTT	CASSPSGRAGTGELFF
TRBV5-1	TRBJ1-1	.	.	TGCGCCAGCAGCTCGTCGGGGGTGAACACTGAAGCTTTCTTT	CASSSSGVNTEAFF
TRBV5-4	TRBJ2-3	.	.	TGTGCCAGCAGGGCACTAGAGGCAGCAGATACGCAGTATTTT	CASRALEAADTQYF
TRBV3-1/TRBV3-2	TRBJ2-3	.	.	TGTGCCAGCAGCCTAAGGCGTTTGACTAGCACAGATACGCAGTATTTT	CASSLRRLTSTDTQYF
TRBV19	TRBJ1-2	.	.	TGTGCTAGTAGGATTTCTCACGGGGTCTATGGCTACACCTTC	CASRISHGVYGYTF
TRBV2	TRBJ1-5	TRBD1	.	TGTGCCAGCAGTACCGGGACAGGCAATCAGCCCCAGCATTTT	CASSTGTGNQPQHF
TRBV28	TRBJ2-7	TRBD2	.	TGTGCCAGCGGAATAGCGGGCCCTTACGAGCAGTACTTC	CASGIAGPYEQYF
TRBV12-2	TRBJ2-1	.	.	TGTGCAAGTCGCCATCGGACAGGCGTCTACAATGAGCAGTTCTTC	CASRHRTGVYNEQFF
TRBV28	TRBJ1-3	.	.	TGTGCCAGCAGTTTAGCCTATGGACAATCAGCCTCTGGAAACACCATATATTTT	CASSLAYGQSASGNTIYF
TRBV30	TRBJ2-3	TRBD1	.	TGTGCCTGGTTCAAAAGCAGGGGGTGGCCAGATACGCAGTATTTT	CAWFKSRGWPDTQYF
TRBV5-1	TRBJ2-4	TRBD2	.	TGCGCCAGCCGCCTTTCTTTGAGGGGAGGGGACATTCAGTACTTC	CASRLSLRGGDIQYF